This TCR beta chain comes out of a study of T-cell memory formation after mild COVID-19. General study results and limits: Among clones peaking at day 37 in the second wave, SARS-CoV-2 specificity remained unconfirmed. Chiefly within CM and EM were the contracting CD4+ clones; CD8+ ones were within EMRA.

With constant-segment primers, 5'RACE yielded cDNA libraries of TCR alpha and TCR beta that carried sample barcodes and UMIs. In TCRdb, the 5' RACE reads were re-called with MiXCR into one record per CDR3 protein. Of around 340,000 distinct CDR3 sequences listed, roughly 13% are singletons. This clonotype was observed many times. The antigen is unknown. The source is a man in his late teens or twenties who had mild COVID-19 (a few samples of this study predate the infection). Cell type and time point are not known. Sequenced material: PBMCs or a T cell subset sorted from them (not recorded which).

CDR3 in DNA: TGTGCCAGCAGGGACAGCGCGAATGAAAAACTGTTTTTT. Protein product: CASRDSANEKLFF. The chain has TRBV12-3 or TRBV12-4 and TRBJ1-4, with D possibly being TRBD1 (6 bases). With 6 bases removed from V and 5 bases from J, the gap between germline ends came to 10 bases. The CDR3 runs to 13 residues.